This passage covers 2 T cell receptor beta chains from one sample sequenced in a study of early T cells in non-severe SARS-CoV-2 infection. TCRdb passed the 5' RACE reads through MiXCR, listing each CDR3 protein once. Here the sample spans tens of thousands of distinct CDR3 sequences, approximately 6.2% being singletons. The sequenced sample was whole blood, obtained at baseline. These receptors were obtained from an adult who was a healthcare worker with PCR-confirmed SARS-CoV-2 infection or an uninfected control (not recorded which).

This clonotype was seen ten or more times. The CDR3 reads CASSPGGGEQFF. The CDR3 DNA is TGTGCCAGCAGTCCTGGGGGTGGTGAGCAGTTCTTC. The V and J genes are TRBV6-5 and TRBJ2-1; possibly TRBD1 or TRBD2 for D (5 bases each). Germline V CDR1 and CDR2: MNHEY, SVGAGI. Trimming removed 5 bases from V and 9 bases from J, with 11 bases in between. The length of the CDR3 is 12 residues.

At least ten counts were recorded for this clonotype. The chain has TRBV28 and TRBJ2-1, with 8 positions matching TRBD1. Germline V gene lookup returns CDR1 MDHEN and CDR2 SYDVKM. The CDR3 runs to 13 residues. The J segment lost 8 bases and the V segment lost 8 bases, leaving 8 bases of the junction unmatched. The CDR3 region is CASETGVLHEQFF. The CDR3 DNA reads TGTGCCAGCGAGACAGGGGTTCTCCATGAGCAGTTCTTC. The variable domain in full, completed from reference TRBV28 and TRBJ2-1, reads DVKVTQSSRYLVKRTGEKVFLECVQDMDHENMFWYRQDPGLGLRLIYFSYDVKMKEKGDIPEGYSVSREKKERFSLILESASTNQTSMYLCASETGVLHEQFFGPGTRLTVL.